This TCR beta chain is from a study of naive and memory T cell subsets. The trim removed 2 bases at V and 2 bases at J, leaving 6 bases unmatched. The CDR3 extends over 15 amino acids. Germline V gene data show CDR1 as MNHNY and CDR2 as SVGAGI (reference sequence). The SP2 primer and nested alpha and beta constant region primers amplified ligated cDNA in four rounds. Blood and skin TCR RNA was reverse transcribed with alpha and beta constant primers. TCRdb reprocessed the 5' RACE reads via MiXCR and lists one record per CDR3 protein. The sample gives tens of thousands of distinct CDR3 sequences, around 7.3% of which show up once; around a tenth is in the top ten. TCR cDNA received a 3' ligated oligonucleotide that carried a UMI. Whole blood, roughly 2.5 ml, came from adult healthy volunteers. Reverse transcription used DNase-treated unsorted total RNA, aiming for 1 to 1000 ng. This clonotype was counted at least ten times.

This TCR was sampled from a female donor in good health. J is TRBJ2-7 and V is TRBV6-6; 7 nucleotides line up with TRBD1. CDR3 in DNA: TGTGCCAGCAGTTACGGTGCCCAGGGGGCCTACGAGCAGTACTTC. The encoded protein is CASSYGAQGAYEQYF.